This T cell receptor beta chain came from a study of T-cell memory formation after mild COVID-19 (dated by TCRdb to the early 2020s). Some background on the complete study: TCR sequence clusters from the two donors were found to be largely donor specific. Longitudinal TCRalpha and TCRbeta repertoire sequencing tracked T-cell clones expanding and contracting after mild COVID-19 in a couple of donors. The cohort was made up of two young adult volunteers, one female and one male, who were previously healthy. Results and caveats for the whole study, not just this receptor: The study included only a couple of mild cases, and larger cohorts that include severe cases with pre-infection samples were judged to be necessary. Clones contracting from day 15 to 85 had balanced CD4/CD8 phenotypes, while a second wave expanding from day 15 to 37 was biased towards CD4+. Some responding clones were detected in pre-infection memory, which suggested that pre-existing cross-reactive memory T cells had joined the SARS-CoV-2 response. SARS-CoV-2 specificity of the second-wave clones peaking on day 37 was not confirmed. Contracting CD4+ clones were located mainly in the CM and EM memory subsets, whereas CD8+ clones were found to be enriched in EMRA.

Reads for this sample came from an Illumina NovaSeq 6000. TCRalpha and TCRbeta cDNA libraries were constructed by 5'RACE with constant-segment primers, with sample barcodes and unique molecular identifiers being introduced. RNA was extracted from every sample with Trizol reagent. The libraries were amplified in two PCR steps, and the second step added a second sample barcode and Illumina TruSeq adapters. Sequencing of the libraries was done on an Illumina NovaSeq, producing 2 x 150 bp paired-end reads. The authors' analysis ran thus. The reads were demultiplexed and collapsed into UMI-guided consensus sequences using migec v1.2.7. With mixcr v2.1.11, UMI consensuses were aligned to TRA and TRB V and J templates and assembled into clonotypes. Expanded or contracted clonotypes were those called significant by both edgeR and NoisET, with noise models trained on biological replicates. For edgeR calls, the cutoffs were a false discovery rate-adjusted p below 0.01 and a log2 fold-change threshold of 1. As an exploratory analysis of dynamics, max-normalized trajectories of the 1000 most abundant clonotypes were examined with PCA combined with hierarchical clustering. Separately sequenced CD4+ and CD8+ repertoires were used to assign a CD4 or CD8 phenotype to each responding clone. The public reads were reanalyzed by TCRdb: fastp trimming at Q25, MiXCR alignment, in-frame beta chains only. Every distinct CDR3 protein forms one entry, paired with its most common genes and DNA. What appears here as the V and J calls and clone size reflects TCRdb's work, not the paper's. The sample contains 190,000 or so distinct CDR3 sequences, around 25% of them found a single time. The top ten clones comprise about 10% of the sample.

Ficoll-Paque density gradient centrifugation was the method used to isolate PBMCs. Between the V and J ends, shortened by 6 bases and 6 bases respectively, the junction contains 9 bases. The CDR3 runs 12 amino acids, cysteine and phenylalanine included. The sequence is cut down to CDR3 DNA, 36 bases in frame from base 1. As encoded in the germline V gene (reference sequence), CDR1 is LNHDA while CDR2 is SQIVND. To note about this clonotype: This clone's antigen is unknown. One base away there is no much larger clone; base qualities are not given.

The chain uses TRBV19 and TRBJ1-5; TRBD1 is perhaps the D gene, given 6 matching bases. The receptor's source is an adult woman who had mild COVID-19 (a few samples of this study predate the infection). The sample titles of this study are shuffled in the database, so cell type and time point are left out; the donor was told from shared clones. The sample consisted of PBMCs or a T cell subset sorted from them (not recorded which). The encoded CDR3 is CASRGGVQPQHF. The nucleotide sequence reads TGTGCCAGTAGAGGGGGGGTTCAGCCCCAGCATTTT.